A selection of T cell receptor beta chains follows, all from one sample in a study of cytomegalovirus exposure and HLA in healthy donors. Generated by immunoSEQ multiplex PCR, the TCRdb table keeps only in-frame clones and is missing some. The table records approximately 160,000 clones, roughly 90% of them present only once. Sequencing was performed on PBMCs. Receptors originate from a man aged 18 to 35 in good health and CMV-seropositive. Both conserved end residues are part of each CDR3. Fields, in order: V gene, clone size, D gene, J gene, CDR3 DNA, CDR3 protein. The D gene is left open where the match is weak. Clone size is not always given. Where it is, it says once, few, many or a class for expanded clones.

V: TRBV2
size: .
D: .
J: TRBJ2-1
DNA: TGTGCCAGCAAGCCAGGGACTTTTGGAAATGAGCAGTTCTTC
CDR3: CASKPGTFGNEQFF

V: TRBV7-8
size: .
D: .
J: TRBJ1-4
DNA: TGTGCCAGCAGCCCTCGGGACACACTTAATGAAAAACTGTTTTTT
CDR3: CASSPRDTLNEKLFF

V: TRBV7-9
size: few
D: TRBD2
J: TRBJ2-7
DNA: TGTGCCAGCAGCTTAAGCGGGGGCGGAGAAATCTTC
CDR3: CASSLSGGGEIF

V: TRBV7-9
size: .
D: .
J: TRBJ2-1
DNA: TGTGCCAGCAGCTTATTTAGCGTTAGCTCCTACAATGAGCAGTTCTTC
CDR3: CASSLFSVSSYNEQFF

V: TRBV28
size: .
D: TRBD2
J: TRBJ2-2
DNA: TGTGCCAGCAGTTCCTCGGGACTAGCCTCCGGGGAGCTGTTTTTT
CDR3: CASSSSGLASGELFF

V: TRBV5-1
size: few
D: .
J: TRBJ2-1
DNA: TGCGCCAGCAGCTTGGTGGGGGGTGGAAATGAGCAGTTCTTC
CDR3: CASSLVGGGNEQFF

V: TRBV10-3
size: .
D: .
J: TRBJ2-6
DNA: TGTGCCATCAGAAGAGGTTATCTTACATCTGGGGCCAACGTCCTGACTTTC
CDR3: CAIRRGYLTSGANVLTF

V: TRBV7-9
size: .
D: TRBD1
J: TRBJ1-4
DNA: TGTGCCAGCAGCTTAGGACAGGGCGGTGAAAAACTGTTTTTT
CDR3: CASSLGQGGEKLFF

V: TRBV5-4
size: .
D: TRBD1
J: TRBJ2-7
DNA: TGTGCCAGCAGGCAGAAAGGACAGGGGGCAAACGAGCAGTACTTC
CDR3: CASRQKGQGANEQYF

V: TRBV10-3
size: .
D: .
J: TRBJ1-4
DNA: TGTGCCATCAGGGACAGAGTTAATGAAAAACTGTTTTTT
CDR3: CAIRDRVNEKLFF

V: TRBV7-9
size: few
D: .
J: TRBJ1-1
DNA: TGTGCCAGCAGCTACAGGGACACTGAAGCTTTCTTT
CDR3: CASSYRDTEAFF

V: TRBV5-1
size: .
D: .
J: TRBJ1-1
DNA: TGCGCCAGCAGCTTGCAGGGGATCACGAACACTGAAGCTTTCTTT
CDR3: CASSLQGITNTEAFF

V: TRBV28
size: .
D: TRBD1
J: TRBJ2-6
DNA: TGTGCCAGCAGTTCACCCCAGGGGGCTGGGGCCAACGTCCTGACTTTC
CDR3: CASSSPQGAGANVLTF

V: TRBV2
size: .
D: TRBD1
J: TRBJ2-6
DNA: TGTGCCAGCAGTGGTGGGACAGGGAGCTCTGGGGCCAACGTCCTGACTTTC
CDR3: CASSGGTGSSGANVLTF

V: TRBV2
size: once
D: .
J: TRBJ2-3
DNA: TGTGCCAGCGGTTCTGGGGGGACAGATACGCAGTATTTT
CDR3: CASGSGGTDTQYF

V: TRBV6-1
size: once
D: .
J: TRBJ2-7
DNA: TGTGCCAGCAGTACCCGCCTTACAGGGCTGGAGCAGTACTTC
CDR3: CASSTRLTGLEQYF

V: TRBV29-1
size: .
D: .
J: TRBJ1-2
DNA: TGCAGCGTTGACGCCTCCCCGTCGACAAGCTATGGCTACACCTTC
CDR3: CSVDASPSTSYGYTF

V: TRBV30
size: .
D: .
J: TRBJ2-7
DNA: TGTGCCTGGAACCGACGGGATGGCGAGCAGTACTTC
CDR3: CAWNRRDGEQYF

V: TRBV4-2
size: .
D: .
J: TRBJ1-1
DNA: TGTGCCAGCAGCCAAGGGACAAACACTGAAGCTTTCTTT
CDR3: CASSQGTNTEAFF

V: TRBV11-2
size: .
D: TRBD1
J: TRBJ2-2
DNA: TGTGCCAGCAGCTGGGACAGGAACACCGGGGAGCTGTTTTTT
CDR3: CASSWDRNTGELFF

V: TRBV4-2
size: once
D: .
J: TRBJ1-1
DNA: TGTGCCAGCAGCCAAGATCGGGTTCTCGCGAACACTGAAGCTTTCTTT
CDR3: CASSQDRVLANTEAFF

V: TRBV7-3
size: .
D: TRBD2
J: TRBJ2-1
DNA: TGTGCCAGCAGCTTTGGGTCTCGGGAGGGCCGGGGGGGTTCCTACAATGAGCAGTTCTTC
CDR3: CASSFGSREGRGGSYNEQFF